One T cell receptor (beta chain) is described in this entry. Its target is not known. The data were taken from a study of long-term antiretroviral therapy in people with HIV. The CDR3 extends over 13 amino acids. The germline gives CDR1 SGHRS, CDR2 YFSETQ. V was cut by 1 base and J by 4 bases, with 8 bases left in between. Study-level results: Adherence to ART, viral resistance and therapy changes lacked any data. In samples taken after ART, diversity increased but remained below transplant donor control levels.

The assay used was immunoSEQ (version v3.0), run at survey level. TCRdb's table, derived via immunoSEQ multiplex PCR, lists solely in-frame clones and lacks some. The sample yields roughly 19,000 clones, 82% seen once. The clonotype comes from a man in his forties with HIV. The V gene is TRBV5-1, the J gene TRBJ2-5; D gene ambiguous. The source was unsorted PBMCs, collected less than 2.5 years after starting antiretroviral therapy. The CDR3 protein is CASSLMPGETQYF. CDR3 DNA: TGCGCCAGCAGCTTGATGCCGGGAGAGACCCAGTACTTC.